Each of the 3 T cell receptor beta chains below was sequenced from the same sample in a study of blood T cell repertoires in COVID-19. Assay used: immunoSEQ multiplex PCR; TCRdb lists only in-frame clones, some missing. The repertoire consists of hundreds of thousands of clones, with roughly 86% occurring once and the leading ten covering around 2.9%. Sequenced: peripheral blood. These TCRs come from a human donor in a cohort sampled during active COVID-19.

The chain recombines TRBV5-1 with TRBJ1-6; 7 positions match TRBD1. J lost 9 bases, V lost 4 bases, and 13 bases had no gene match. Germline V lookup: CDR1 SGHRS, CDR2 YFSETQ. The CDR3 loop spans 16 amino acids. The CDR3 DNA is TGCGCCAGCAGCCCCACGACAGGGACCTTGGGTTCACCCCTCCACTTT. This gives the protein CASSPTTGTLGSPLHF.

The J gene is TRBJ2-1, the V gene TRBV19, with D possibly matching TRBD1 (6 bases). The CDR3 covers 14 residues. The V gene's germline CDR1 is LNHDA and CDR2 SQIVND (reference sequence). V was clipped by 5 bases and J by 4 bases, with 12 bases between them. DNA of the CDR3: TGTGCCAGTAGTTATCGGACAGTATACAATGAGCAGTTCTTC. The encoded protein is CASSYRTVYNEQFF. The complete variable domain, with remaining parts taken from reference TRBV19 and TRBJ2-1, reads DGGITQSPKYLFRKEGQNVTLSCEQNLNHDAMYWYRQDPGQGLRLIYYSQIVNDFQKGDIAEGYSVSREKKESFPLTVTSAQKNPTAFYLCASSYRTVYNEQFFGPGTRLTVL.

This clone has a single count. Here the CDR3 reads CASSPGTRGTDTQYF. The DNA for the CDR3 is TGTGCCAGCAGTCCCGGGACTCGTGGCACAGATACGCAGTATTTT. The V and J genes are TRBV3-1 (or the pseudogene TRBV3-2) and TRBJ2-3, with a possible D match to TRBD2 (6 bases). The germline gives CDR1 LGHDT, CDR2 YNNKEL (reference sequence). CDR3 size: 15 residues. The V gene lost 6 bases and the J gene lost 1 base, with 14 bases spanning the gap.